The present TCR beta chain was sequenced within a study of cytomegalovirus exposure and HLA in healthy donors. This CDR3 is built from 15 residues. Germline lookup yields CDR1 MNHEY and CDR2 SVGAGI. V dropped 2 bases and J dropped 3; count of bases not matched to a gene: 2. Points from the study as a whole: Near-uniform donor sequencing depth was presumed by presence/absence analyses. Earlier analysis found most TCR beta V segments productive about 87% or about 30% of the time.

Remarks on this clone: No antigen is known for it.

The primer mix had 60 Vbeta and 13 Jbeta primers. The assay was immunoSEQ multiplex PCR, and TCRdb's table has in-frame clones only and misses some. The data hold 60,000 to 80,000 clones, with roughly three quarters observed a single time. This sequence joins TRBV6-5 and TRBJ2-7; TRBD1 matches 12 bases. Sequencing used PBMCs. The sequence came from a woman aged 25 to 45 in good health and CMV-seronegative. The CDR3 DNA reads TGTGCCAGCAGTTACCGGGACAGGGGGCACTACGAGCAGTACTTC. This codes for CASSYRDRGHYEQYF.